This passage covers 28 T cell receptor beta chains from one sample sequenced in a study of T cells in Graves' hyperthyroidism and ophthalmopathy. TCR beta CDR3 regions were amplified from RNA. TCR CDR3 underwent first-round RT-PCR with the HTBI primer set. TCRdb re-derived calls from the multiplex PCR reads in MiXCR, one entry per CDR3 protein. The data hold roughly 420,000 distinct CDR3 sequences, with around 14% observed a single time. Sequenced material: blood. The receptors originated from a woman aged 18-29 years with Graves' hyperthyroidism.

The chain couples TRBV28 to TRBJ1-5; TRBD1 matches at 8 bases. After removal of 5 bases from V and 4 bases from J, the junction contained 16 bases not matched to a gene. Germline CDR1 and CDR2: MDHEN and SYDVKM. CDR3 length: 18 amino acids. CDR3 amino acids: CASSPSQYRDRINQPQHF. The CDR3 DNA sequence: TGTGCCAGCAGTCCCTCTCAATACCGGGACAGGATTAATCAGCCCCAGCATTTT. Complete variable domain (other parts from reference TRBV28 and TRBJ1-5): DVKVTQSSRYLVKRTGEKVFLECVQDMDHENMFWYRQDPGLGLRLIYFSYDVKMKEKGDIPEGYSVSREKKERFSLILESASTNQTSMYLCASSPSQYRDRINQPQHFGDGTRLSIL.

There are many counts of this clonotype. This rearrangement joins TRBV4-1 to TRBJ2-7; no firm D call. The CDR3 runs to 14 residues. Germline CDR1 reads MGHRA; CDR2 reads YSYEKL. Trimming removed 0 bases at V and 7 bases at J, with 13 bases between. The CDR3 sequence: CASSQEPSGWEQYF. Written as DNA, the CDR3 is TGCGCCAGCAGCCAAGAACCATCCGGTTGGGAGCAGTACTTC.

This clonotype was counted between two and nine times. This chain connects TRBV7-9 to TRBJ2-3; a possible D gene is TRBD1 (6 bases). Per the germline V gene, CDR1 is SEHNR and CDR2 is FQNEAQ (reference sequence). CDR3 length: 14 amino acids. V lost 5 bases and J 3 bases, leaving 12 bases between the germline ends. This chain's CDR3 is CASSPWTETDTQYF. In nucleotides, the CDR3 is TGTGCCAGCAGCCCGTGGACAGAGACAGATACGCAGTATTTT.

Many counts were recorded for this clonotype. The chain is built from TRBV18 and TRBJ2-7, with D uncertain. V was clipped by 8 bases and J by 6 bases, with 14 bases between them. The CDR3 is made up of 12 amino acids. Germline V gives CDR1 KGHSH, CDR2 LQKENI. The CDR3 loop is CASSPGRREQYF. The CDR3 coding sequence is TGTGCCAGCAGCCCCGGACGTCGCGAGCAGTACTTC.

This clonotype came up many times. This chain connects TRBV7-9 to TRBJ2-1, with TRBD2 as a possible D gene (6 bases). The length of the CDR3 is 16 residues. Trimming pared 2 bases from V and 0 bases from J, leaving 11 bases between. Looked up from germline, CDR1 is SEHNR and CDR2 is FQNEAQ (reference sequence). This CDR3 reads CASSLRAGTSYNEQFF. Here the CDR3 DNA reads TGTGCCAGCAGCTTAAGGGCGGGGACCTCCTACAATGAGCAGTTCTTC.

Ten or more counts support this clonotype. The CDR3 loop is CASSYTYLSGGTDTQYF. The DNA of the CDR3 is TGTGCCAGCAGTTACACCTATCTTAGCGGAGGCACAGATACGCAGTATTTT. The V gene is TRBV6-6, the J gene TRBJ2-3; possible D gene TRBD2, 6 bases. The length of the CDR3 is 17 residues. Looked up from germline, CDR1 is MNHNY and CDR2 is SVGAGI (reference sequence). V lost 2 bases, J lost 1 base, and 16 bases lay in between.

This clonotype has more than one count but fewer than ten. V and J are TRBV14 and TRBJ1-2, with 9 bases fitting TRBD1. The CDR3 contains 13 residues. J lost 7 bases, V lost 6 bases, and 6 bases had no gene match. CDR1 is SGHDN, CDR2 FVKESK, per germline. In DNA, the CDR3 is TGTGCCAGCAGACCGACAGGGGGGGCTGGCTACACCTTC. It specifies CASRPTGGAGYTF.

This clonotype was seen ten or more times. The V gene is TRBV7-8, the J gene TRBJ1-2; 12 bases fit TRBD1. In germline, CDR1 is SGHVS, CDR2 FQNEAQ. The CDR3 runs 16 residues. V was pared by 1 base and J by 7 bases, with 7 bases of the junction left unmatched. The CDR3 loop reads CASSLVEGTGGSGYTF. DNA for the CDR3: TGTGCCAGCAGCTTAGTCGAAGGGACAGGGGGCTCTGGCTACACCTTC.

Many counts were recorded for this clonotype. The chain is built from TRBV11-3 and TRBJ1-4; D remains ambiguous. The CDR3 runs 15 residues. CDR1 and CDR2 from the germline V gene are SGHNT and YENEEA. V was shortened by 5 bases and J by 0 bases, with 10 bases between the two germline ends. CDR3 sequence reads: CASSRRTATNEKLFF. Written as DNA, the CDR3 is TGTGCCAGCAGCCGTAGGACCGCAACTAATGAAAAACTGTTTTTT. The variable domain in full, with the rest retrieved from reference TRBV11-3 and TRBJ1-4, is EAGVVQSPRYKIIEKKQPVAFWCNPISGHNTLYWYLQNLGQGPELLIRYENEEAVDDSQLPKDRFSAERLKGVDSTLKIQPAELGDSAVYLCASSRRTATNEKLFFGSGTQLSVL.

This clonotype was seen just once. A much larger clone differs by one base, so this may be a read error. The chain uses TRBV12-3 or TRBV12-4 and TRBJ2-5; 8 bases fit TRBD2. This CDR3 comprises 13 residues. CDR3 coding DNA: TGTGCCGGCAGTTTTTCGGGGGGGAAGACCCAGTACTTC. Translating it yields CAGSFSGGKTQYF.

V and J are TRBV5-1 and TRBJ2-3; D call uncertain. Trimming left V 7 bases short and J 4 bases short, with 10 bases between. Germline lookup yields CDR1 SGHRS and CDR2 YFSETQ. The CDR3 covers 12 residues. The CDR3 coding sequence is TGCGCCAGCTCCGTTAAGGCAGATACGCAGTATTTT. Protein product: CASSVKADTQYF.

The chain employs TRBV6-4 and TRBJ2-1; the D call may be TRBD1 or TRBD2 (5 bases each). V lost 6 bases, J lost 0 bases, and 12 bases lay in between. This CDR3 contains 15 residues. The germline V gene encodes CDR1 MRHNA and CDR2 SNTAGT. The CDR3 region is CASRAVGGSYNEQFF. In DNA form, the CDR3 reads TGTGCCAGCAGAGCGGTTGGGGGCTCCTACAATGAGCAGTTCTTC.

The genes are TRBV20-1 and TRBJ2-5; D is ambiguous. The CDR3 has 12 residues. Germline CDR1 and CDR2: DFQATT and SNEGSKA (reference sequence). Trimming cost V 3 bases and J 0 bases, with 5 bases left between them. This CDR3 is CSASRDQETQYF. The CDR3 DNA reads TGCAGTGCTAGTCGGGACCAAGAGACCCAGTACTTC.

This clonotype was seen at least ten times. This rearrangement joins TRBV20-1 to TRBJ1-3, with TRBD1 as a possible D gene (6 bases). The CDR3 runs 14 residues. Germline loops: CDR1 DFQATT, CDR2 SNEGSKA (reference sequence). V was cut by 6 bases and J by 2 bases, with 14 bases left in between. The CDR3 nucleotides read TGCAGTGCACGAGGGGGGGCTACTGGAAACACCATATATTTT. Its protein product is CSARGGATGNTIYF.

This clonotype occurred a few times. The rearrangement uses TRBV15 and TRBJ2-3; the D is unclear. With 0 bases removed from V and 5 bases from J, the gap between germline ends came to 3 bases. The germline V gene has CDR1 LNHNV and CDR2 YYDKDF (reference sequence). There are 12 residues in the CDR3. The CDR3, as DNA: TGTGCCACCAGCAGAGAAGGAGATACGCAGTATTTT. Encoded protein: CATSREGDTQYF.

The rearrangement joins TRBV5-8 to TRBJ2-3, with TRBD2 identical over 12 bases. J was trimmed by 3 bases and V by 3 bases; bases with no gene match: 5. Per germline, CDR1 SGHTS and CDR2 YDEGEE. The CDR3 runs to 16 residues. The DNA for the CDR3 is TGTGCCAGCAGCTCTCCAGGACTAGCGGGAACAGATACGCAGTATTTT. It is translated as CASSSPGLAGTDTQYF.

This clonotype was detected only a few times. This chain joins TRBV28 and TRBJ1-5; no reliable D call. The germline gives CDR1 MDHEN, CDR2 SYDVKM. The CDR3 is made up of 15 amino acids. V was pared by 2 bases and J by 6 bases, with 14 bases between. CDR3 nucleotides: TGTGCCAGCAGTTTACCGGCCGACGGGAGTCAGCCCCAGCATTTT. As protein: CASSLPADGSQPQHF.

Many counts were recorded for this clonotype. This chain connects TRBV5-1 to TRBJ2-1; TRBD1 might be the D (5 bases). This CDR3 is built from 14 residues. Germline V lookup: CDR1 SGHRS, CDR2 YFSETQ. The germline V and J ends were trimmed by 1 base and 2 bases, with 7 bases remaining between them. CDR3 sequence (DNA): TGCGCCAGCAGCTTGACAGGTCCCTACAATGAGCAGTTCTTC. It codes for CASSLTGPYNEQFF.

The table lists this clonotype with many counts. This CDR3 is CASRRQGHTEAFF. The DNA of the CDR3 is TGTGCCAGCCGTCGACAGGGGCACACTGAAGCTTTCTTT. The rearrangement uses TRBV6-1 and TRBJ1-1; the match to TRBD1 covers 8 bases. Trimming cost V 8 bases and J 3 bases; bases outside gene matches: 5. CDR3 length: 13 residues. Per germline, CDR1 MNHNS and CDR2 SASEGT.

The chain recombines TRBV6-5 with TRBJ1-4; D is uncertain. The V end was cut by 2 bases, the J end by 4 bases, with 5 bases between. The CDR3 covers 13 residues. Germline V gene data show CDR1 as MNHEY and CDR2 as SVGAGI. The CDR3 region is CASSYDGNEKLFF. The CDR3 region has the DNA TGTGCCAGCAGTTACGATGGTAATGAAAAACTGTTTTTT.

The table lists this clonotype with many counts. This chain connects TRBV28 to TRBJ2-7, with TRBD1 matching 7 bases. Germline loops: CDR1 MDHEN, CDR2 SYDVKM. V was clipped by 5 bases and J by 5 bases; unmatched bases: 9. This CDR3 contains 14 residues. The CDR3 coding sequence is TGTGCCAGCAGTCCCCGGACAGGACCCCACGAGCAGTACTTC. It is translated as CASSPRTGPHEQYF.

The table lists this clonotype with many counts. The junction differs from germline at one of its ends, possibly a read error. CDR3 nucleotides: TGTGCCAGCAGCTTAGCAGGGGGGGAGACCCAGTACTTC. It codes for CASSLAGGETQYF. V is TRBV12-3 or TRBV12-4 and J is TRBJ2-5; tentative D call: TRBD1 (7 bases). The CDR3 has 13 residues.

This clonotype occurred a few times. The chain uses TRBV20-1 and TRBJ1-6; 7 positions match TRBD1. The CDR3 length is 13 residues. Germline V lookup: CDR1 DFQATT, CDR2 SNEGSKA (reference sequence). J lost 9 bases, V lost 3 bases, and 5 bases had no gene match. The CDR3 coding sequence is TGCAGTGCTAGGACAGGGTGGCGTTCACCCCTCCACTTT. Protein sequence: CSARTGWRSPLHF.

On this clonotype: A much more abundant neighbour one base away suggests this may be a read error. The chain joins TRBV5-4 to TRBJ1-1; 7 nucleotides agree with TRBD1. Trimming removed 7 bases from V and 3 bases from J; junction bases left unmatched: 9. The germline CDR1 and CDR2 sequences are SGHNT and YYREEE (reference sequence). The CDR3 length is 14 residues. CDR3 bases: TGTGCCAGCGGCTACAGGGGACGGGACACTGAAGCTTTCTTT. Translating gives CASGYRGRDTEAFF. The full variable domain, completed using reference TRBV5-4 and TRBJ1-1, is ETGVTQSPTHLIKTRGQQVTLRCSSQSGHNTVSWYQQALGQGPQFIFQYYREEENGRGNFPPRFSGLQFPNYSSELNVNALELDDSALYLCASGYRGRDTEAFFGQGTRLTVV.

This clonotype was seen ten or more times. V gene TRBV30 combines with J gene TRBJ1-2; D is unclear. V was shortened by 0 bases and J by 2 bases, with 10 bases between the two germline ends. This CDR3 is 14 amino acids long. From germline, CDR1 is GTSNPN and CDR2 SVGIG (reference sequence). The CDR3 sequence: CAWSVGGGNYGYTF. CDR3 DNA sequence: TGTGCCTGGAGTGTAGGTGGAGGGAACTATGGCTACACCTTC.

This chain uses TRBV20-1 with TRBJ2-7, with 8 bases lining up with TRBD1. Germline assignment: CDR1 DFQATT and CDR2 SNEGSKA (reference sequence). J gave up 3 bases and V 5 bases, and 3 bases lay outside the gene matches. CDR3 size: 12 residues. For the CDR3, the DNA is TGCAGTGCTCCCGGACAGGGCTACGAGCAGTACTTC. Translating it yields CSAPGQGYEQYF.

This clonotype was recorded many times. V is TRBV7-9 and J is TRBJ1-1, with TRBD1 matching over 10 bases. CDR1 SEHNR and CDR2 FQNEAQ come from the germline V gene (reference sequence). CDR3 length: 14 amino acids. V was clipped by 4 bases and J by 6 bases; unmatched bases: 5. The CDR3 bases are TGTGCCAGCAGCTATGACAGGGGGCGCCCTGAAGCTTTCTTT. This sequence encodes CASSYDRGRPEAFF.

The rearrangement links TRBV7-3 to TRBJ2-2; D not resolved. CDR3 length equals 11 residues. Germline CDR1 and CDR2: SGHTA and FQGTGA. V was pared by 4 bases and J by 9 bases, with 6 bases between. This CDR3 is CASSYERELFF. CDR3 nucleotides: TGTGCCAGCAGCTATGAACGGGAGCTGTTTTTT.